The source of this T cell receptor beta chain is a study of cytomegalovirus exposure and HLA in healthy donors. Trimming removed 7 bases from V and 1 base from J, with 19 bases in between. Germline lookup yields CDR1 MDHEN and CDR2 SYDVKM. The CDR3 has 16 residues. The PCR made use of 60 Vbeta and 13 Jbeta primers. Profiled with immunoSEQ multiplex PCR; TCRdb holds only in-frame clones, not every one. The sample includes about 140,000 clones, roughly 87% of them seen just once. The rearrangement uses TRBV28 and TRBJ1-1; perhaps TRBD1 as D (5 bases). The origin of this receptor is a woman between 40 and 55 years old in good health and CMV-seronegative. Sequenced input: PBMCs. Here the CDR3 reads CASIQAWPRENTEAFF. CDR3 bases: TGTGCCAGCATCCAAGCGTGGCCCAGGGAGAACACTGAAGCTTTCTTT.